This T cell receptor (beta chain) comes out of a study of memory CD4+ T cells and cytomegalovirus serostatus. About the research overall: Donors were healthy Belgian adults, 8 to 10 CMV seropositive and approximately 25 seronegative.

Per the study methods: Out-of-frame sequences were removed, leaving around 2,000,000 distinct TCRbeta sequences. Some clones are missing from TCRdb's copy, which holds only in-frame ones; the method was immunoSEQ multiplex PCR. The V and J calls and the clone size are those of that table, but D and trimming were determined from the DNA. This table holds under 55,000 clones, just over 75% found once. Trimming left V 0 bases short and J 4 bases short, with 9 bases between. Germline loops: CDR1 SGHAT, CDR2 FQNNGV. The CDR3 length is 14 residues. Single viable CD3+CD4+CD8-CD45RO+ cells were sorted as the memory CD4+ T cells.

The chain recombines TRBV11-2 with TRBJ1-1; a weak D match, TRBD1 (5 bases). Sequenced input: memory CD4+ T cells from blood. The clonotype was recovered from an adult in good health and CMV-seronegative. The CDR3 here is CASSLDWGSTEAFF. The CDR3 bases are TGTGCCAGCAGCTTAGATTGGGGGTCCACTGAAGCTTTCTTT.